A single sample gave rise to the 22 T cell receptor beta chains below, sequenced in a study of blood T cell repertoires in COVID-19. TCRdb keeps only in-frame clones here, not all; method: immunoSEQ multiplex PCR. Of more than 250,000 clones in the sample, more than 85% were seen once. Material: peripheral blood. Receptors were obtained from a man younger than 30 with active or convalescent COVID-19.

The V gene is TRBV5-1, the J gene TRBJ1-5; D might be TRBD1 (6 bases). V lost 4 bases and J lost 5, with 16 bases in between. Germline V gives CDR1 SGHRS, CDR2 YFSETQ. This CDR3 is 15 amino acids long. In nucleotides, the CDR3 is TGCGCCAGCAGCCCCGGGCTCTGGGGGCATCAGCCCCAGCATTTT. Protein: CASSPGLWGHQPQHF.

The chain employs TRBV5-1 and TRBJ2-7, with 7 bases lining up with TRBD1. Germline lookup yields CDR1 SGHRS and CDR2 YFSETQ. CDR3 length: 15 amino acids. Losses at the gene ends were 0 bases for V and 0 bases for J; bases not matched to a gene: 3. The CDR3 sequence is CASSLVGTDSYEQYF. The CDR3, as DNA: TGCGCCAGCAGCTTGGTCGGGACAGACTCCTACGAGCAGTACTTC.

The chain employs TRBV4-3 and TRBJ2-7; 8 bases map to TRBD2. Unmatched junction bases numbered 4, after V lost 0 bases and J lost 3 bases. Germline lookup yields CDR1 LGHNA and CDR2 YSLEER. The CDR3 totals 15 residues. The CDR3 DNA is TGCGCCAGCAGCCAAGATCGGGGGGGCCTCTACGAGCAGTACTTC. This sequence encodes CASSQDRGGLYEQYF.

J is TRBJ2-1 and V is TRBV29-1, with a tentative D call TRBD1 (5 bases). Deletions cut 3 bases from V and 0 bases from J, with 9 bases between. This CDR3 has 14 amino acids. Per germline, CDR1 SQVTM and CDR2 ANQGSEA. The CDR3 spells CSVDSGASYNEQFF. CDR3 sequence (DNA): TGCAGCGTTGATAGTGGGGCCTCCTACAATGAGCAGTTCTTC.

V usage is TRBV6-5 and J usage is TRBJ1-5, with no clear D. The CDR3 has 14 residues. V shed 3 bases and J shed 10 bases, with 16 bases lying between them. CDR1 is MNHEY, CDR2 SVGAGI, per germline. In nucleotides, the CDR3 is TGTGCCAGCAGTTATCTGGACGGGGATAACCCCCAGCATTTT. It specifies CASSYLDGDNPQHF.

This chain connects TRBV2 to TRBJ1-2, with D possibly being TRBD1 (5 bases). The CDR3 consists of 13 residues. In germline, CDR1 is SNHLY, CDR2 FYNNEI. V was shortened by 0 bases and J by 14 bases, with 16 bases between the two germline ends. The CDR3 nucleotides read TGTGCCAGCAGTGAAGCCGAAGACCTGGGGGGAACCTTC. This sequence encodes CASSEAEDLGGTF.

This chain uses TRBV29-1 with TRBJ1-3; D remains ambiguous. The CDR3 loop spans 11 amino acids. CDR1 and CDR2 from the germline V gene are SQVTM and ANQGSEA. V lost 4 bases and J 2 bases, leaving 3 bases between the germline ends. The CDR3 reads CSVGAGNTIYF. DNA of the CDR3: TGCAGCGTTGGAGCTGGAAACACCATATATTTT.

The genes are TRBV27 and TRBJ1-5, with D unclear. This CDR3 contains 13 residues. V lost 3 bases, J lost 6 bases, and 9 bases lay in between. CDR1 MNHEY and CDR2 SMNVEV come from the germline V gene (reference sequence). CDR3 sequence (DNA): TGTGCCAGCAGTTTTGGAGGGAGTCAGCCCCAGCATTTT. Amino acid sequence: CASSFGGSQPQHF.

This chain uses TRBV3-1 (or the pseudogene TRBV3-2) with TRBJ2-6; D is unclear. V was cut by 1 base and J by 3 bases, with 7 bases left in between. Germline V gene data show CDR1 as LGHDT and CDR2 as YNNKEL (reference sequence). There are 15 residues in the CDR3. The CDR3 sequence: CASSQGRGGANVLTF. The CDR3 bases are TGTGCCAGCAGCCAAGGTCGAGGTGGGGCCAACGTCCTGACTTTC.

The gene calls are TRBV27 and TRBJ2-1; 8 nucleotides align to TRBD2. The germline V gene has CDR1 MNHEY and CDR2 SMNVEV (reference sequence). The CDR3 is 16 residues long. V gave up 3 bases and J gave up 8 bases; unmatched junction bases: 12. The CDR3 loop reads CASSFRFGGGKDEQFF. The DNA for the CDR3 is TGTGCCAGCAGTTTTAGATTCGGCGGGGGGAAGGATGAGCAGTTCTTC.

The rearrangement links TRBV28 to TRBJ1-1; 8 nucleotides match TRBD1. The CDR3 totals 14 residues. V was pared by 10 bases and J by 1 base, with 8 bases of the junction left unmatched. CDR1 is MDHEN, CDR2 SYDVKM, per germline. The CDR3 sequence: CATLLDRENTEAFF. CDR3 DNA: TGTGCCACCCTATTGGACAGGGAGAACACTGAAGCTTTCTTT.

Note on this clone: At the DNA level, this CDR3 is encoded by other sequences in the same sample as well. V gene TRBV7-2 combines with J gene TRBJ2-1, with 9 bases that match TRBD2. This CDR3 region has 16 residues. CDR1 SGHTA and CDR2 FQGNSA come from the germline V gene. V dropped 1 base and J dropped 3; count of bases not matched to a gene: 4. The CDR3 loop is CASSLVGSGSYNEQFF. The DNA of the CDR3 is TGTGCCAGCAGCTTAGTGGGTAGCGGGAGCTACAATGAGCAGTTCTTC. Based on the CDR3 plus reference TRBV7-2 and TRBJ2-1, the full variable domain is GAGVSQSPSNKVTEKGKDVELRCDPISGHTALYWYRQSLGQGLEFLIYFQGNSAPDKSGLPSDRFSAERTGGSVSTLTIQRTQQEDSAVYLCASSLVGSGSYNEQFFGPGTRLTVL.

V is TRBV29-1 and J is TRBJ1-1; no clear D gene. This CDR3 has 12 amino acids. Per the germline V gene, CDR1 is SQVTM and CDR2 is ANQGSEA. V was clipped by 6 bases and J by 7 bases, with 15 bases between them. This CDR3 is CSVILVRHEAFF. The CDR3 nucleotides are TGCAGCGTGATATTGGTCAGACATGAAGCTTTCTTT.

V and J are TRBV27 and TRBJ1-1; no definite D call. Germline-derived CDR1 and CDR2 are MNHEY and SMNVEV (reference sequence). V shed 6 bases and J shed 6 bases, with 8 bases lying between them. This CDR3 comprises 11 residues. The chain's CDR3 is CASRSTAEAFF. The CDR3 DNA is TGTGCCAGCAGGTCAACAGCTGAAGCTTTCTTT.

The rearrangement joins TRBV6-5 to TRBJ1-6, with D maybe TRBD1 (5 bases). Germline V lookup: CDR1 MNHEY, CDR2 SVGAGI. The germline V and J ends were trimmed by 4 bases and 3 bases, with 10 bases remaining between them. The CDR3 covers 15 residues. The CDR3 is CASSSRDLYNSPLHF. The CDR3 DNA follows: TGTGCCAGCAGTTCGCGGGACCTCTATAATTCACCCCTCCACTTT.

CDR3 in amino acids: CASSTGRDRGMDEQFF. CDR3 sequence (DNA): TGCGCCAGCAGCACTGGCCGGGACAGGGGCATGGATGAGCAGTTCTTC. This chain joins TRBV5-1 and TRBJ2-1; 10 bases align to TRBD1. The length of the CDR3 is 16 residues. Germline V lookup: CDR1 SGHRS, CDR2 YFSETQ. V gave up 4 bases and J gave up 8 bases; unmatched junction bases: 12.

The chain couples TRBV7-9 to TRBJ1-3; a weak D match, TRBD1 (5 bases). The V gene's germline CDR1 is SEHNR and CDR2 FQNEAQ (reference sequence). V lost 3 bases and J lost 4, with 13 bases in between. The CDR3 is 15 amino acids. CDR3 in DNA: TGTGCCAGCAGCTTTTCAGGGCGCGGAGGAAACACCATATATTTT. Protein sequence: CASSFSGRGGNTIYF.

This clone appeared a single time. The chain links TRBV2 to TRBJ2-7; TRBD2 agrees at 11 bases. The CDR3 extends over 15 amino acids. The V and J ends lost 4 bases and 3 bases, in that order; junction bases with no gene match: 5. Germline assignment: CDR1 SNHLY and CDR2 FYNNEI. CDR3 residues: CASSAGSGGDYEQYF. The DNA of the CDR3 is TGTGCCAGCAGTGCGGGTAGCGGGGGGGACTACGAGCAGTACTTC.

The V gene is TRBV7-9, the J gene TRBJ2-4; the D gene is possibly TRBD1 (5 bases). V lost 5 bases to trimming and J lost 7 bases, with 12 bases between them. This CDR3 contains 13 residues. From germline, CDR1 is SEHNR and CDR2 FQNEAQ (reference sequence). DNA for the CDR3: TGTGCCAGCAGCCCTATATCAGGGAACATTCAGTACTTC. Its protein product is CASSPISGNIQYF.

The DNA for the CDR3 is TGTGCCTGGAGTGCCGACAATGAGCAGTTCTTC. It codes for CAWSADNEQFF. The chain has TRBV30 and TRBJ2-1; D is ambiguous. This CDR3 has 11 residues. CDR1 is GTSNPN and CDR2 is SVGIG in the germline V gene (reference sequence). Trimming removed 1 base from V and 5 bases from J, with 3 bases in between.

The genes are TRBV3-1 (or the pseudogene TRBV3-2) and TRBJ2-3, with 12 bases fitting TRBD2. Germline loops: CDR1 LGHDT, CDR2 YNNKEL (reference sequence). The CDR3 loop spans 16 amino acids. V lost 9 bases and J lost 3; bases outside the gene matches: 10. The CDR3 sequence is CARPGLAGIWTDTQYF. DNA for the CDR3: TGTGCCAGGCCCGGACTAGCGGGAATCTGGACAGATACGCAGTATTTT.

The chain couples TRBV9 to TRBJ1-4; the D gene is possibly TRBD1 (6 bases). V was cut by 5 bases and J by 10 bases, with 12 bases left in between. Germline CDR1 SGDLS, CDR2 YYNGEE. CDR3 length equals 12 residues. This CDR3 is CASRDSQGKLFF. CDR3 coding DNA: TGTGCCAGCAGGGACAGCCAGGGAAAACTGTTTTTT.